Listed below are T cell receptor beta chains from one sample, sequenced in a study of T cells after yellow fever vaccination. A single record per CDR3 protein comes from TCRdb applying MiXCR to the 5' RACE reads. Of fewer than 400,000 distinct CDR3 sequences listed, around 11% were seen once; the top ten hold about 3.5%. Sequenced here: CD4+ T cells sorted from PBMCs, sampled 45 days after the yellow fever booster vaccination. The receptors derive from a young man who received the YFV17D yellow fever vaccine. The CDR3 runs from the conserved cysteine through the conserved F or W. A D gene is named only where the DNA matches it firmly. A clone size is listed for some rows: how often the clone was seen (once, few, many), or a class if it is expanded.

d_call,clone_size,v_call,j_call,cdr3_aa,cdr3_nt
.,few,TRBV6-5,TRBJ1-2,CASSYGRVSRGYTF,TGTGCCAGCAGTTACGGCCGCGTGTCTCGAGGCTACACCTTC
TRBD2,.,TRBV5-4,TRBJ2-3,CASSSGGGRDTQYF,TGTGCCAGCAGCTCGGGAGGGGGGAGAGATACGCAGTATTTT
.,.,TRBV2,TRBJ2-6,CASSVTPGANVLTF,TGTGCCAGCAGTGTGACACCCGGGGCCAACGTCCTGACTTTC
TRBD2,.,TRBV6-2/TRBV6-3,TRBJ2-1,CASRTYRTSGGNEQFF,TGTGCCAGCAGAACCTACCGGACTAGCGGGGGCAATGAGCAGTTCTTC
.,.,TRBV7-9,TRBJ2-1,CASSLIGNEQFF,TGTGCCAGCAGCTTAATAGGGAATGAGCAGTTCTTC
.,.,TRBV11-2,TRBJ2-3,CASSLVKGPRTDTQYF,TGTGCCAGCAGCTTAGTCAAAGGTCCCCGCACAGATACGCAGTATTTT
.,few,TRBV11-2,TRBJ1-2,CASRLTPDYGYTF,TGTGCCAGCAGGCTGACACCCGACTATGGCTACACCTTC
TRBD2,.,TRBV7-2,TRBJ2-2,CASSLAGRGGTGELFF,TGTGCCAGCAGCTTAGCGGGCCGGGGGGGCACCGGGGAGCTGTTTTTT
.,.,TRBV5-1,TRBJ1-5,CASSITGSEPQHF,TGCGCCAGCAGCATTACAGGGAGTGAGCCCCAGCATTTT
.,few,TRBV25-1,TRBJ2-7,CASSEPVGTGTYEQYF,TGTGCCAGCAGTGAACCTGTGGGGACCGGTACCTACGAGCAGTACTTC
.,.,TRBV7-2,TRBJ1-6,CASSPINRDSPLHF,TGTGCCAGCAGCCCGATTAACAGGGATTCACCCCTCCACTTT
TRBD1,many,TRBV4-3,TRBJ1-6,CASSHYGQGNSPLHF,TGCGCCAGCAGCCATTACGGACAGGGGAATTCACCCCTCCACTTT
TRBD2,few,TRBV6-2/TRBV6-3,TRBJ2-1,CASSGTSGSNEQFF,TGTGCCAGCAGTGGCACTAGCGGGAGTAATGAGCAGTTCTTC
.,.,TRBV25-1,TRBJ2-3,CASSDQGGNTDTQYF,TGTGCCAGCAGTGACCAAGGAGGAAATACAGATACGCAGTATTTT
.,.,TRBV18,TRBJ2-5,CASSRSTETQYF,TGTGCCAGCTCACGGTCGACTGAGACCCAGTACTTC
.,few,TRBV21-1,TRBJ2-3,CASSKLDRDRTDTQYF,TGTGCCAGCAGCAAACTAGACAGGGATCGCACAGATACGCAGTATTTT
.,.,TRBV12-3/TRBV12-4,TRBJ2-1,CASSPNRQNYNEQFF,TGTGCCAGCAGCCCTAACAGACAGAACTACAATGAGCAGTTCTTC
TRBD2,many,TRBV12-3/TRBV12-4,TRBJ2-1,CASSFGGYGGGWNEQFF,TGTGCCAGCAGTTTCGGGGGATATGGCGGGGGTTGGAATGAGCAGTTCTTC
TRBD2,.,TRBV7-2,TRBJ2-1,CASSAGTRGYNEQFF,TGTGCCAGCAGCGCGGGGACTAGGGGATACAATGAGCAGTTCTTC
.,many,TRBV18,TRBJ2-3,CASSDTDTQYF,TGTGCCAGCTCCGACACAGATACGCAGTATTTT